This TCR beta chain stems from a study of shared clonotypes between healthy human individuals (dated by TCRdb to the early 2020s). About the investigation overall: The cohort included a few men and a couple of women between 18 and 49 years of age. For each donor, CD4 naive and CD4 memory were each given three plates, CD8 naive was given two plates, and CD8 memory was given one plate. To estimate repertoire size and how much clonotypes are shared between individuals, the study performed deep sequencing of blood TCR repertoires from 4 to 6 healthy adults. Different laboratories and diverse techniques were used to prepare libraries and sequence TCR repertoires, to increase sequencing depth and limit assay-specific biases. Between about 0.8 and 9 billion PBMCs per donor were obtained by leukapheresis. Points the paper makes about the study in general: Only blood was sampled, and tissue TCR repertoires likely differ from those in blood. Even with the large sequencing depth, rarefaction of the sorted-subset datasets indicated that sequencing was incomplete. The small number of donors limited the genetic and exposure-history diversity represented. When several donors were compared, the shared fraction of clonotypes was about 5% for naive CD4, 3% to 4% for naive CD8, 2.3% for memory CD4, and roughly 0.4% for memory CD8. Estimated clonotype richness was generally larger for naive than for memory subsets. Based on pairwise subsampling, the degree of clonotype sharing among donors was expected to be affected by sequencing depth. Compared with non-shared clonotypes, clonotypes shared by all four sorted-subset donors had higher generation probabilities.

The donors were healthy, HIV-negative adults with no recently reported acute infections or vaccinations. All donors were Caucasian adults living in Nashville, Tennessee, USA. CD4+ T cells were enriched by magnetic negative selection, after which naive cells were positively selected on CD45RA and the negative fraction was taken as the memory subset. After blood collection by leukapheresis, PBMCs were isolated using Ficoll-Histopaque density gradient centrifugation and then cryopreserved in the vapor phase of liquid nitrogen. Analytical flow cytometry was used to check the purity and quantity of each magnetically sorted T cell population. Genomic DNA was isolated from each sorted fraction and quantified by UV absorbance on a Nanodrop 2000c. From the cysteine up to the phenylalanine, the CDR3 has a length of 17 residues. Here the CDR3 DNA is all that survives: 51 bases in frame from base 1. Trimming at the junction amounts to 2 bases on V and 2 bases on J, and the germline ends lie 17 bases apart. CDR1 and CDR2 were assigned from the germline V gene (reference sequence) as MNHEY and SMNVEV.

This clone has a count of ten or more. Which antigen it targets is not known. It has no much larger one-base neighbor in the sample; base qualities were not kept. TCR CDR3 regions were amplified from genomic DNA by multiplex PCR using the deep immunoSEQ assay. Extracted genomic DNA from each cell subset was distributed evenly across all wells of several immunoSEQ 96-well plates, and each plate was treated as a replicate. For sorted subsets, around 200 ng genomic DNA, equal to about 30,000 T cell genomes, was loaded into each replicate PCR. The purified libraries were quantified using a Qubit 3.0 fluorometer, sized with a Bioanalyzer 2100, and then quantified again using the KAPA Library Quantification kit. A separate single-read 150-cycle Illumina NextSeq 550 flow cell was used to sequence each immunoSEQ 96-well plate. The authors' pipeline ran thus. The immunoSEQ output contained only junctional sequences without quality scores, so filtering could not match that applied to full-length reads. Sequences were annotated with PyIR, a Python wrapper for IgBLAST v1.9, using IMGT germline references to assign V/J genes and CDR3. Reads with weak V/J assignments (E-value above 1e-6), missing CDR3, stop codons, out-of-frame junctions, or ambiguous translated residues were removed. V3J clonotypes were defined as sequences sharing an identical inferred V gene, J gene, and CDR3 amino acid sequence. The percentage overlap between two repertoires was calculated by dividing the number of shared unique clonotypes by the size of the smaller repertoire. Three approaches were used to assess repertoire richness: RTK rarefaction, the Chao1 estimator, and Recon v2.1 estimates of unobserved clonotypes. Generation probabilities for all TCRbeta clonotypes obtained by the gDNA method from several donors were computed using OLGA. Held by TCRdb, this immuneACCESS table contains in-frame sequences only and omits some clones. Under half of the omission traces to an unresolved V gene where checked; the cause of the rest is unknown. The DNA gave D and trimming, while V, J and clone size come from that table. This sample gives about 1.1 million clones in total; approximately 80% of them show up just once. More than 0.85% of the sample is in the top ten clones.

The rearranged segments are TRBV27 and TRBJ2-3; the D gene assignment is perhaps TRBD1 or TRBD2, with each matching 5 bases. The sample comprised memory CD4+ T cells from PBMCs. The intended sense of this specimen's cell subset or site label: CD45RA-negative fraction. This receptor was identified in a young man in good health. Some clones in this sample may be carry-over from other donors' samples. The CDR3 amino acid sequence is: CASSLGEFRGPTDTQYF. The DNA sequence is given as TGTGCCAGCAGTTTAGGAGAGTTTAGGGGACCCACAGATACGCAGTATTTT.